The rows below give T cell receptor beta chains drawn from one sample of a study of blood T cell repertoires in COVID-19. Some clones are missing from TCRdb's copy, which holds only in-frame ones; the method was immunoSEQ multiplex PCR. The sample records under 300,000 clones, approximately 86% being singletons. Sequencing was performed on peripheral blood. These receptors all stem from a woman aged 70 to 79 with COVID-19, enrolled during active disease. CDR3s include the opening cysteine and the closing phenylalanine or tryptophan. A D gene is named only where the DNA matches it firmly. Not all rows give a size; the values are once, few, many and, for expanded clones, a class.

v_call	j_call	clone_size	d_call	cdr3_aa	cdr3_nt
TRBV30	TRBJ1-1	once	TRBD1	CAWSVTRTGGETNTEAFF	TGTGCCTGGAGTGTAACAAGGACAGGGGGCGAAACGAACACTGAAGCTTTCTTT
TRBV6-5	TRBJ2-5	.	TRBD2	CASSGKSGVRGTQYF	TGTGCCAGCAGCGGGAAAAGCGGGGTCCGAGGAACCCAGTACTTC
TRBV7-2	TRBJ1-1	.	TRBD1	CASSFWQGASQNTEAFF	TGTGCCAGCAGCTTTTGGCAGGGGGCCAGCCAGAACACTGAAGCTTTCTTT
TRBV6-2/TRBV6-3	TRBJ2-3	.	.	CASSQRDLPRDTQYF	TGTGCCAGCAGTCAACGGGACTTACCGCGAGATACGCAGTATTTT
TRBV15	TRBJ2-5	.	.	CATSREIYQETQYF	TGTGCCACCAGCAGAGAAATATACCAAGAGACCCAGTACTTC
TRBV18	TRBJ1-4	.	.	CASSPLERQTKLFF	TGTGCCAGCTCACCACTAGAGAGACAGACTAAACTGTTTTTT
TRBV7-8	TRBJ1-2	.	.	CASSFGEGLNGYTF	TGTGCCAGCAGCTTTGGTGAGGGATTAAATGGCTACACCTTC
TRBV11-3	TRBJ2-2	.	.	CASSLVPQRGELFF	TGTGCCAGCAGCTTAGTTCCTCAACGGGGTGAGCTGTTTTTT
TRBV24-1	TRBJ2-1	.	TRBD2	CATSDLIRSSGGPRLEQFF	TGTGCCACCAGTGATTTGATCAGGTCTAGCGGGGGTCCGCGTCTGGAGCAGTTCTTC
TRBV5-1	TRBJ2-1	.	TRBD2	CASSLASVAGNNEQFF	TGCGCCAGCAGCTTGGCGTCGGTAGCGGGGAACAATGAGCAGTTCTTC
TRBV2	TRBJ1-1	.	.	CASSRTLRGTEAFF	TGTGCCAGCAGTCGAACTCTACGGGGCACTGAAGCTTTCTTT
TRBV24-1	TRBJ2-3	.	.	CATSNTDTQYF	TGTGCCACCAGCAACACAGATACGCAGTATTTT
TRBV19	TRBJ1-2	.	.	CASSMYIRGYGYTF	TGTGCCAGTAGTATGTATATCCGGGGTTATGGCTACACCTTC
TRBV4-3	TRBJ1-2	.	.	CASSRQGGGVGYTF	TGCGCCAGCAGCCGCCAGGGAGGAGGAGTCGGCTACACCTTC
TRBV4-1	TRBJ1-5	few	.	CASSQDPARGGLQPQHF	TGCGCCAGCAGCCAAGATCCGGCCAGGGGAGGGCTTCAGCCCCAGCATTTT
TRBV18	TRBJ1-2	.	.	CASSPDGGVANYGYTF	TGTGCCAGCTCACCTGATGGAGGTGTCGCTAACTATGGCTACACCTTC
TRBV4-1	TRBJ2-7	few	TRBD1	CASSQGGTGATYEQYF	TGCGCCAGCAGCCAAGGAGGGACAGGGGCCACCTACGAGCAGTACTTC
TRBV27	TRBJ1-1	.	TRBD1	CASSLTRTGLNTEAFF	TGTGCCAGCAGTTTAACCCGGACAGGGTTGAACACTGAAGCTTTCTTT
TRBV7-9	TRBJ1-1	.	.	CASSRSGSNTEAFF	TGTGCCAGCAGCCGCTCGGGTTCGAACACTGAAGCTTTCTTT
TRBV19	TRBJ2-1	.	TRBD2	CASSIGLAALNEQFF	TGTGCCAGTAGTATCGGACTAGCAGCTCTCAATGAGCAGTTCTTC
TRBV7-9	TRBJ1-6	.	TRBD1	CASSLRGHNSPLHF	TGTGCCAGCAGCTTAAGGGGGCATAATTCACCCCTCCACTTT
TRBV6-2/TRBV6-3	TRBJ2-7	.	.	CASSRTRYEQYF	TGTGCCAGCAGTCGGACACGGTACGAGCAGTACTTC
TRBV6-2/TRBV6-3	TRBJ2-1	.	.	CASSYSIADEQFF	TGTGCCAGCAGTTACTCGATAGCTGATGAGCAGTTCTTC
TRBV4-1	TRBJ2-5	.	.	CASSLEETQYF	TGCGCCAGCAGCCTTGAGGAGACCCAGTACTTC
TRBV6-5	TRBJ1-4	.	.	CASYGTEKLFF	TGTGCCAGTTACGGTACTGAAAAACTGTTTTTT
TRBV27	TRBJ2-2	few	TRBD1	CASSIDRGNTGELFF	TGTGCCAGCAGTATCGACAGGGGAAACACCGGGGAGCTGTTTTTT
TRBV7-7	TRBJ2-2	.	TRBD1	CASSPGTGDTGELFF	TGTGCCAGCAGCCCAGGGACAGGAGACACCGGGGAGCTGTTTTTT
TRBV15	TRBJ2-7	.	.	CATSRDLGQFYEQYF	TGTGCCACCAGCAGAGATTTGGGACAATTCTACGAGCAGTACTTC
TRBV12-3/TRBV12-4	TRBJ1-1	.	TRBD1	CASSLQGAEAFF	TGTGCCAGCAGTTTACAGGGGGCTGAAGCTTTCTTT
TRBV6-5	TRBJ2-1	.	TRBD2	CASSYSMAGGGGEQFF	TGTGCCAGCAGTTACTCGATGGCGGGGGGGGGCGGTGAGCAGTTCTTC
TRBV27	TRBJ1-2	.	.	CASSRAGNYGYTF	TGTGCCAGCAGTAGGGCGGGTAACTATGGCTACACCTTC
TRBV5-5	TRBJ2-1	.	TRBD2	CASSLRTSGTLRSYNEQFF	TGTGCCAGCAGCCTTCGGACTAGCGGTACTTTGAGGTCCTACAATGAGCAGTTCTTC
TRBV5-1	TRBJ1-4	.	TRBD1	CASSLAGGTTNEKLFF	TGCGCCAGCAGCTTGGCAGGGGGCACGACTAATGAAAAACTGTTTTTT
TRBV7-7	TRBJ2-2	.	TRBD2	CASSSGLAGGPGELFF	TGTGCCAGCAGCTCTGGACTAGCGGGGGGACCCGGGGAGCTGTTTTTT
TRBV5-4	TRBJ2-2	.	.	CASSLGLSNTGELFF	TGTGCCAGCAGCTTGGGGCTTTCGAACACCGGGGAGCTGTTTTTT
TRBV29-1	TRBJ2-4	.	TRBD1	CSGTGGKNIQYF	TGCAGCGGGACAGGGGGCAAAAACATTCAGTACTTC
TRBV6-5	TRBJ1-1	.	.	CASSAGPLQGEAFF	TGTGCCAGCAGCGCAGGGCCCCTTCAGGGGGAAGCTTTCTTT
TRBV11-3	TRBJ2-5	once	.	CASSPLGAQETQYF	TGTGCCAGCAGTCCCCTGGGGGCCCAAGAGACCCAGTACTTC
TRBV11-3	TRBJ1-5	.	.	CASSSPVPPNQPQHF	TGTGCCAGCAGCTCCCCGGTCCCCCCCAATCAGCCCCAGCATTTT
TRBV18	TRBJ2-1	once	.	CASSPSLLSYNEQFF	TGTGCCAGCTCACCATCACTCCTATCCTACAATGAGCAGTTCTTC
TRBV5-1	TRBJ2-3	.	TRBD2	CASSPLTGGTDTQYF	TGCGCCAGCAGCCCTCTCACGGGGGGGACAGATACGCAGTATTTT
TRBV6-5	TRBJ1-2	.	TRBD1	CASSYGWTGSGGYTF	TGTGCCAGCAGTTACGGTTGGACAGGGTCGGGTGGCTACACCTTC
TRBV18	TRBJ1-5	.	.	CASSPEGSNQPQHF	TGTGCCAGCTCACCAGAAGGGAGTAATCAGCCCCAGCATTTT
TRBV2	TRBJ2-3	.	TRBD2	CASSMTSGGPGTDTQYF	TGTGCCAGCAGCATGACTAGCGGGGGGCCGGGCACAGATACGCAGTATTTT
TRBV6-5	TRBJ2-2	.	TRBD2	CASGTSTGELFF	TGTGCCAGCGGGACTAGTACCGGGGAGCTGTTTTTT
TRBV7-2	TRBJ1-4	.	.	CASSLVQAEKLFF	TGTGCCAGCAGCTTAGTACAGGCTGAAAAACTGTTTTTT
TRBV7-9	TRBJ1-1	.	.	CASSRLRGSDTEAFF	TGTGCCAGCAGCCGACTCCGGGGGTCTGACACTGAAGCTTTCTTT
TRBV19	TRBJ1-6	.	.	CASSPILNSPLHF	TGTGCCAGTAGTCCGATACTCAATTCACCCCTCCACTTT
TRBV7-2	TRBJ1-1	.	.	CASSLGLAGGHTEAFF	TGTGCCAGCAGCTTAGGTTTGGCAGGCGGGCACACTGAAGCTTTCTTT
TRBV5-1	TRBJ2-5	.	.	CASSFNQETQYF	TGCGCCAGCAGCTTCAACCAAGAGACCCAGTACTTC